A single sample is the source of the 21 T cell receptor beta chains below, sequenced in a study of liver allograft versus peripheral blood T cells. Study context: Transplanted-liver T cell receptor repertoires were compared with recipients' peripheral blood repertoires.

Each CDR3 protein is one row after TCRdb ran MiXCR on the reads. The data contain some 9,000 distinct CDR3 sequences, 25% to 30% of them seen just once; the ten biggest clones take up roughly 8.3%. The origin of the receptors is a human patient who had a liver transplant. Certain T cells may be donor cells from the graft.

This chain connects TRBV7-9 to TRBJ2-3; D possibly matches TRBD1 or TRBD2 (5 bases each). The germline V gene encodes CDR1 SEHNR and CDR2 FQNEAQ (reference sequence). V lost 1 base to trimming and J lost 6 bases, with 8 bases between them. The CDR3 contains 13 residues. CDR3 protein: CASSLGGADTQYF. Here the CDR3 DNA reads TGTGCCAGCAGCTTAGGAGGGGCGGATACGCAGTATTTT. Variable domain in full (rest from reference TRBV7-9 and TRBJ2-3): DTGVSQNPRHKITKRGQNVTFRCDPISEHNRLYWYRQTLGQGPEFLTYFQNEAQLEKSRLLSDRFSAERPKGSFSTLEIQRTEQGDSAMYLCASSLGGADTQYFGPGTRLTVL.

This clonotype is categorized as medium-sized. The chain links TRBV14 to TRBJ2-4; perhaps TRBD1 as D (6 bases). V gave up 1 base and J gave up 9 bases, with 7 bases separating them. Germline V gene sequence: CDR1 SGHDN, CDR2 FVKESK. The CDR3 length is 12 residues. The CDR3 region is CASSQGGRIQYF. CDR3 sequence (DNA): TGTGCCAGCAGCCAAGGGGGGCGCATTCAGTACTTC.

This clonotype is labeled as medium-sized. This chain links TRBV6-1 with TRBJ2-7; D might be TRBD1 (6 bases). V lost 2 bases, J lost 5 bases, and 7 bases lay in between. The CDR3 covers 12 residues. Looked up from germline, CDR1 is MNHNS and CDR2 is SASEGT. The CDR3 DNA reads TGTGCCAGCAGTGAATACAGGGACGAGCAGTACTTC. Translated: CASSEYRDEQYF.

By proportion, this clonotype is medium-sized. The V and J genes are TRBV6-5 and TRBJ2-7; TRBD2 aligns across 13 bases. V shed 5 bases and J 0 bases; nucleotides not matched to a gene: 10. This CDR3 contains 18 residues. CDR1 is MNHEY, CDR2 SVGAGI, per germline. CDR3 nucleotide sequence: TGTGCCAGCAGTCGGGGACTAGCGGGGCCCCAAAGCTCCTACGAGCAGTACTTC. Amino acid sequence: CASSRGLAGPQSSYEQYF.

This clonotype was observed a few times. CDR3 sequence (DNA): TGTGCCAGCTCACAAATGGGGACAGACGCCTACGAGCAGTACTTC. Residues: CASSQMGTDAYEQYF. The rearrangement uses TRBV18 and TRBJ2-7; 7 bases fit TRBD1. Germline lookup yields CDR1 KGHSH and CDR2 LQKENI. CDR3 length: 15 residues. Trimming removed 4 bases from V and 2 bases from J; junction bases left unmatched: 8.

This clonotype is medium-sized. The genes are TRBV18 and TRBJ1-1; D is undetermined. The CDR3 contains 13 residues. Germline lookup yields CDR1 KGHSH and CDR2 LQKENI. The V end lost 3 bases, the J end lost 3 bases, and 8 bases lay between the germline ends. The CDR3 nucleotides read TGTGCCAGCTCACCGGCAGTGGACACTGAAGCTTTCTTT. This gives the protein CASSPAVDTEAFF.

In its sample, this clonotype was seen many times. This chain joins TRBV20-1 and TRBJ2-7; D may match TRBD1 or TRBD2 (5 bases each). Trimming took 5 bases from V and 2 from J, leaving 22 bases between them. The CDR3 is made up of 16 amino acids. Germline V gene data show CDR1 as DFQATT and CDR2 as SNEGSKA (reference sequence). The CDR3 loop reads CSAPQLVGTVTYEQYF. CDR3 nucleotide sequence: TGCAGTGCTCCCCAATTGGTCGGGACGGTCACCTACGAGCAGTACTTC.

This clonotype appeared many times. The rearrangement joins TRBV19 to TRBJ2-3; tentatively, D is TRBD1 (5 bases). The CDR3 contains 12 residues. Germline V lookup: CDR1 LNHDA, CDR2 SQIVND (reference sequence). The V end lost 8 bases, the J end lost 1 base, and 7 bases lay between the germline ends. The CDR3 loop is CASLGGTDTQYF. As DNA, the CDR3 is TGTGCCAGTCTAGGGGGCACAGATACGCAGTATTTT.

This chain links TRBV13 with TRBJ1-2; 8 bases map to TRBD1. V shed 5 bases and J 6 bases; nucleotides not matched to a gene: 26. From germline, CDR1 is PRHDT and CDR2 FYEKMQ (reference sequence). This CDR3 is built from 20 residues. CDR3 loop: CASSRGGREINVRQGNGYTF. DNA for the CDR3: TGTGCCAGCAGCCGGGGGGGGAGGGAAATCAACGTCAGACAGGGGAATGGCTACACCTTC.

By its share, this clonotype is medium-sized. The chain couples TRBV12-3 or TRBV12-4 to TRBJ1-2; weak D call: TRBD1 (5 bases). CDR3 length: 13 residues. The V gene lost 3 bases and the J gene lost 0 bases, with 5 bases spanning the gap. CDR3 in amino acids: CASSLTANYGYTF. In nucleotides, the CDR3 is TGTGCCAGCAGTTTGACAGCTAACTATGGCTACACCTTC.

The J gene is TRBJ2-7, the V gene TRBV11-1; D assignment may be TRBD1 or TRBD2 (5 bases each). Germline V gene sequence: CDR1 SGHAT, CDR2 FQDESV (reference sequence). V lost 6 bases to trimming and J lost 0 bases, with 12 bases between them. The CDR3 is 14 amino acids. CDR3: CASRGRRDSYEQYF. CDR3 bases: TGTGCCAGCAGGGGACGAAGGGACTCCTACGAGCAGTACTTC.

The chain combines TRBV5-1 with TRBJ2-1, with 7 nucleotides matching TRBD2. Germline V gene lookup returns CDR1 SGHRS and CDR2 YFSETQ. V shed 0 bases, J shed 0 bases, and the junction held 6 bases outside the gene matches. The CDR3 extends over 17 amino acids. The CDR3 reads CASSLGGLTSSYNEQFF. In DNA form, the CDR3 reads TGCGCCAGCAGCTTGGGGGGACTAACAAGCTCCTACAATGAGCAGTTCTTC.

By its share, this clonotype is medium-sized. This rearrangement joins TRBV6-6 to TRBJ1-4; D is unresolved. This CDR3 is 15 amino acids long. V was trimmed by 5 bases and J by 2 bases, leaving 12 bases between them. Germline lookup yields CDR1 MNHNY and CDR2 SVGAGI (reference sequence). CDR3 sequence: CASSTNDKTNEKLFF. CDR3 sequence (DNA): TGTGCCAGCAGTACCAATGACAAGACTAATGAAAAACTGTTTTTT.

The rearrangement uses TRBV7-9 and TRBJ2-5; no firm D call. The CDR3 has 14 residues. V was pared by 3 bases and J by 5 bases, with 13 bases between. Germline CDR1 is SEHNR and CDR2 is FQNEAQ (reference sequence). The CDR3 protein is CASSFEPQDETQYF. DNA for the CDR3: TGTGCCAGCAGCTTTGAGCCGCAGGACGAGACCCAGTACTTC.

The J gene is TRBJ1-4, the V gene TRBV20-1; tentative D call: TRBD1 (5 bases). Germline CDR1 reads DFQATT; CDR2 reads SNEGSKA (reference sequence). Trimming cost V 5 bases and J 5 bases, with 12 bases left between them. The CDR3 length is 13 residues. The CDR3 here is CSALRGVNEKLFF. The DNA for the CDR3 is TGCAGTGCTCTAAGGGGTGTGAATGAAAAACTGTTTTTT.

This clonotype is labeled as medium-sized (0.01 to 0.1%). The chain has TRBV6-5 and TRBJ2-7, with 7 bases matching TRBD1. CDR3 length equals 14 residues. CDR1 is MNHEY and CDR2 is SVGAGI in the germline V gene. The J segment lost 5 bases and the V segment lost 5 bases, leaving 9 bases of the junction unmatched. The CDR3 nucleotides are TGTGCCAGCAGTCCAAGGACAGGCAACGACGAGCAGTACTTC. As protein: CASSPRTGNDEQYF.

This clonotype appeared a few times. CDR3 amino acids: CASSRASRGEQFF. The CDR3 nucleotides read TGTGCCAGCAGTCGAGCATCCAGGGGTGAGCAGTTCTTC. The V and J genes are TRBV28 and TRBJ2-1; possible D gene TRBD1, 6 bases. Germline V CDR1 and CDR2: MDHEN, SYDVKM. V was cut by 5 bases and J by 9 bases, with 14 bases left in between. CDR3 length: 13 amino acids. Based on the CDR3 plus reference TRBV28 and TRBJ2-1, the full variable domain is DVKVTQSSRYLVKRTGEKVFLECVQDMDHENMFWYRQDPGLGLRLIYFSYDVKMKEKGDIPEGYSVSREKKERFSLILESASTNQTSMYLCASSRASRGEQFFGPGTRLTVL.

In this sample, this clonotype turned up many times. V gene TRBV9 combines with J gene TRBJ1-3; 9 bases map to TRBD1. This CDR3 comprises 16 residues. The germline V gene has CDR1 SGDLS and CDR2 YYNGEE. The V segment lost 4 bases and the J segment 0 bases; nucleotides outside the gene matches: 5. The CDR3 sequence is CASSSRTGASGNTIYF. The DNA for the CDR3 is TGTGCCAGCAGCTCTCGGACAGGGGCCTCTGGAAACACCATATATTTT.

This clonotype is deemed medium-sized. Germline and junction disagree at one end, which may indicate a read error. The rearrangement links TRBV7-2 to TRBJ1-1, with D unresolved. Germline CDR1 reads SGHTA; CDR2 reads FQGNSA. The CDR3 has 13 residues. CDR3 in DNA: TGTGCCAGCAGCTTCACTTCTGTAACTGGAGCTTTCTTT. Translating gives CASSFTSVTGAFF.

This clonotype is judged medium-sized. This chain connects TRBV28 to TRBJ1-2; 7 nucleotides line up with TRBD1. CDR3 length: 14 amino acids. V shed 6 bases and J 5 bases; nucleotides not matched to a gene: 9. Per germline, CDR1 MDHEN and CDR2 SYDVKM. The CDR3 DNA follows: TGTGCCAGCAGAATGGGACAGCACATTTATGGCTACACCTTC. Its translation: CASRMGQHIYGYTF.

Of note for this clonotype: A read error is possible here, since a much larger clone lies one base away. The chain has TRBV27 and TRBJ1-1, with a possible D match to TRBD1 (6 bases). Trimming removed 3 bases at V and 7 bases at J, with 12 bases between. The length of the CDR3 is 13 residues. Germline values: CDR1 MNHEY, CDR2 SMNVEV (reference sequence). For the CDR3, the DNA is TGTGCCAGCAGTTTCCATGGGGGCGGTGAAGCTTTCTTT. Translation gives CASSFHGGGEAFF.